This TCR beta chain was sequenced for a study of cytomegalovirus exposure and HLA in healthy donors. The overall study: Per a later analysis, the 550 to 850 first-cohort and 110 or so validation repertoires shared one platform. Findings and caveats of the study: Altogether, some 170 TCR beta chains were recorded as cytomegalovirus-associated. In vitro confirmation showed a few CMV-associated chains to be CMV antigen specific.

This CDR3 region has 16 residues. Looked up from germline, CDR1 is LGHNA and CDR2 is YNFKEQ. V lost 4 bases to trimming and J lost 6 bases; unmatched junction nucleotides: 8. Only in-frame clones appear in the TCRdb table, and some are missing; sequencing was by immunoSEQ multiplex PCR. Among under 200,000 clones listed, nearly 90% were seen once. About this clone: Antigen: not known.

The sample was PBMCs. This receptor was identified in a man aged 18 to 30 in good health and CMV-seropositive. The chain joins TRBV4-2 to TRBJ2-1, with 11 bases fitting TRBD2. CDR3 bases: TGTGCCAGCAGCCCAGAACTAGCGGGAGCCTTCAATGAGCAGTTCTTC. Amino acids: CASSPELAGAFNEQFF.